This TCR beta chain emerged from a study of identical twins. This clonotype occurred many times. Its target is not known. TCRdb reprocessed the 5' RACE reads with MiXCR, giving one entry per CDR3 protein. This table holds 700,000 to 950,000 distinct CDR3 sequences, 9% to 15% found once. Overall study results and limits: For cord blood, abundant beta clonotypes had fewer insertions, unlike memory repertoires, which showed none. The conclusions drew on cross-sectional statistical analysis instead of tracking the same donors. Surplus twin overlap in beta out-of-frame sequences was less pronounced.

This CDR3 has 14 residues. Germline V gene sequence: CDR1 SNHLY, CDR2 FYNNEI. V was pared by 2 bases and J by 4 bases, with 9 bases between. Everyone who gave samples was a healthy Caucasian. These data were also reused for a study on yellow fever vaccine responses in identical twins.

The gene calls are TRBV2 and TRBJ1-5; D not certain. The TCR sequence derives from a woman between 18 and 29 years old in good health. The source material was PBMCs. CDR3 bases: TGTGCCAGCAGTGAAATGGAGCGTAATCAGCCCCAGCATTTT. Its protein is CASSEMERNQPQHF.